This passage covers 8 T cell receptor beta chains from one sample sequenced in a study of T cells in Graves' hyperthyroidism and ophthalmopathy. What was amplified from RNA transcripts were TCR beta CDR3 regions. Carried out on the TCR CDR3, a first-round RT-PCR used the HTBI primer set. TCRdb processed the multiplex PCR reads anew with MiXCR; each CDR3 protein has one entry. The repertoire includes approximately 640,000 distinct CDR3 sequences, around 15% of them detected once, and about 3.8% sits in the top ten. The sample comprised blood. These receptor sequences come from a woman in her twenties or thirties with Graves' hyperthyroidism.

The CDR3 DNA reads as TGTGCCAGCAAGCTCACCGGGACAGGGGATGTAGATACGCAGTATTTT. Amino acid sequence: CASKLTGTGDVDTQYF. This sequence joins TRBV7-3 and TRBJ2-3, with TRBD1 matching 10 bases. Per the germline V gene, CDR1 is SGHTA and CDR2 is FQGTGA. The CDR3 extends over 16 amino acids. V trimming: 7 bases; J trimming: 5 bases; junction bases outside the gene matches: 12.

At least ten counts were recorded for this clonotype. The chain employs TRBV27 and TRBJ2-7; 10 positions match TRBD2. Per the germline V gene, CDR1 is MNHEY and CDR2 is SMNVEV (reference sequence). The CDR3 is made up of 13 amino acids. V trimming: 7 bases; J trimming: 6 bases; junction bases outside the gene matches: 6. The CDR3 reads CASTPLAGGEQYF. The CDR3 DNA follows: TGTGCCAGCACACCTTTAGCGGGAGGCGAGCAGTACTTC.

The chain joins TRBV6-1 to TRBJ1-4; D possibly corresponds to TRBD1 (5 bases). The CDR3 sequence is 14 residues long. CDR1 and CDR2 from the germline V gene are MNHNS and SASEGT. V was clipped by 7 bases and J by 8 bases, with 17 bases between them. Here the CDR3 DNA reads TGTGCCAGCACCGTCGGGGGGGGAGGGGAAAAACTGTTTTTT. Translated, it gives CASTVGGGGEKLFF.

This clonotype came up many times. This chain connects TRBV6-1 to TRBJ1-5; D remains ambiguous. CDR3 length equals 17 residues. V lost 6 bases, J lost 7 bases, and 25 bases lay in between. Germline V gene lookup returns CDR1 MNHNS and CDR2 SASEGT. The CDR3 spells CASSHPGLGRGGQPQHF. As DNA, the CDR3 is TGTGCCAGCAGCCACCCAGGACTAGGGCGGGGAGGACAGCCCCAGCATTTT.

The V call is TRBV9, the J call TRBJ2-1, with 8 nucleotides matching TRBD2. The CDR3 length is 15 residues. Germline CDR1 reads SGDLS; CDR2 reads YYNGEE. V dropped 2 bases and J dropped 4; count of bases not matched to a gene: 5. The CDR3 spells CASSVGGAAYNEQFF. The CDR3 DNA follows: TGTGCCAGCAGCGTCGGGGGGGCCGCTTACAATGAGCAGTTCTTC.

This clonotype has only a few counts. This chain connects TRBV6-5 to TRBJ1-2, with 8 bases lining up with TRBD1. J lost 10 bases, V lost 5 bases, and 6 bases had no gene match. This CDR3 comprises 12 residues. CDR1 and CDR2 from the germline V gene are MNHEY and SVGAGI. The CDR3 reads CASSTGQGDYTF. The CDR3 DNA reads TGTGCCAGCAGTACAGGACAGGGTGACTACACCTTC.

CDR3 residues: CSVNSDHGYTF. For the CDR3, the DNA is TGCAGCGTTAACTCGGACCATGGCTACACCTTC. The rearrangement uses TRBV29-1 and TRBJ1-2; D remains ambiguous. V dropped 5 bases and J dropped 6 bases, with 10 bases sitting between them. Germline V gene lookup returns CDR1 SQVTM and CDR2 ANQGSEA. The CDR3 totals 11 residues.

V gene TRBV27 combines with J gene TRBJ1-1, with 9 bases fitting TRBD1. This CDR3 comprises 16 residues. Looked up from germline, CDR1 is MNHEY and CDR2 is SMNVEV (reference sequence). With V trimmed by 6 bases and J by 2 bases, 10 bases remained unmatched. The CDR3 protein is CASSTDEQGANTEAFF. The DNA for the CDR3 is TGTGCCAGCAGCACGGACGAACAGGGGGCCAACACTGAAGCTTTCTTT.